This T cell receptor (beta chain) was sequenced in a study of OX40 agonist ivuxolimab in advanced cancers. General study points: Antigen specificity remained undetermined for the expanded peripheral T cells. In general, CD8+ T cells held more expanded clones than CD4+ did, on average. At doses 0.1 to 3.0 mg/kg, CD4+ and CD8+ clones expanded. Low levels of normalized T-cell clonal expansion also appeared in some nonresponders.

V trimming: 4 bases; J trimming: 5 bases; junction bases outside the gene matches: 6. This CDR3 has 14 amino acids. Germline-derived CDR1 and CDR2 are SGHNT and YYREEE (reference sequence). This table comes from immunoSEQ multiplex PCR, and its TCRdb copy is limited to in-frame clones, with some not included. Of approximately 65,000 clones in the sample, around nine tenths were seen once. Points on this clone: Its specificity is not known.

The sequence was collected from an adult with an advanced solid tumor such as melanoma, head and neck, liver or kidney cancer. The source material was CD4+ or CD8+ T cells sorted from blood, sampled in a trial of the OX40 agonist ivuxolimab. V usage is TRBV5-4 and J usage is TRBJ2-7; 10 bases match TRBD1. For the CDR3, the DNA is TGTGCCAGCAGCATCGGACAGGGGGGCCACGAGCAGTACTTC. It yields the protein CASSIGQGGHEQYF.